This T cell receptor beta chain emerged from a study of T cell repertoires in cytomegalovirus infection (dated 2019 in TCRdb). Some background on the complete study: Because public TCR beta signatures pointed to carriage of CMV infection together with the matching HLA type, the HLA type of each donor mattered for the analysis. The research as a whole found: The ex vivo response was dominated by HLA-C-restricted CMV-specific TCR beta clonotypes, and the single most frequent clonotype in two of eight donors was supplied by these HLA-C-restricted clonotypes. Cumulative frequency of public TCR beta family members discriminated carriers of CMV infection plus the relevant HLA type in this cohort and an independent roughly 320-donor cohort.

CDR1 SQVTM and CDR2 ANQGSEA are derived from the germline V gene. Between the V and J ends, shortened by 4 bases and 4 bases respectively, the junction contains 23 bases. There are 17 amino acids in the CDR3, from cysteine to phenylalanine inclusive. CDR3 DNA is the only sequence kept; it has 51 bases, read in frame from the first base. A few counts support this clonotype. This clone's antigen is unknown. Per-nucleotide qualities are absent, and no much larger clonotype sits a single base away. The sample was run on an Illumina HiSeq 1500. TCRdb ran its own pipeline on the public reads, namely fastp trimming at Q25 and MiXCR clone calling, and kept in-frame beta chains. Rows with one shared CDR3 protein collapse into an entry with the most common genes and DNA. Across this sample there are roughly 640,000 distinct CDR3 sequences, with 24% seen only once. The ten most abundant clones make up 8% of the sample.

The TCR comes from a human donor in good health (CMV status not recorded). Some clones in this sample may be carry-over from other donors' samples. In this chain, TRBV29-1 is recombined with TRBJ2-1; the D gene is perhaps TRBD1 or TRBD2, each of them matching over 6 bases. Input material: CD8+ T cells from PBMCs. The bases are TGCAGCGTTGTCGACCCAGTGGGGGGCCAGGGGTACAATGAGCAGTTCTTC. Translated, it reads CSVVDPVGGQGYNEQFF.